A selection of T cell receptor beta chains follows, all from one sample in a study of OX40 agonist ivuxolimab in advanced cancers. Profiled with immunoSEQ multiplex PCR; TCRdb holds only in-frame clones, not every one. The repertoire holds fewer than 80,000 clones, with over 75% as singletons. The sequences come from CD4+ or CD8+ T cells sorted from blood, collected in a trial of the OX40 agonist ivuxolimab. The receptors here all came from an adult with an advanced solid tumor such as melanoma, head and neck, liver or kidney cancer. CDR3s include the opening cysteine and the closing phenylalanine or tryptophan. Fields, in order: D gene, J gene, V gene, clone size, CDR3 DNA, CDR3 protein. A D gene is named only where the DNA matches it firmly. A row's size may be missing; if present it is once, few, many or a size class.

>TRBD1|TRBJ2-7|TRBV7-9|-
TGTGCCAGCAGCTTAAGTATACAGGGGCTCGGCGAGCAGTACTTC
CASSLSIQGLGEQYF
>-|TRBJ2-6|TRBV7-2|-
TGTGCCAGCAGCTGGCGGTCTGGGGCCAACGTCCTGACTTTC
CASSWRSGANVLTF
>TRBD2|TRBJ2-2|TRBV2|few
TGTGCCAGGGGGGGGACTAGCAGGACCGGGGAGCTGTTTTTT
CARGGTSRTGELFF
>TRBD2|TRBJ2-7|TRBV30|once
TGTGCCTGGGGAGGACTAGCGGGGGGAGACGAGCAGTACTTC
CAWGGLAGGDEQYF
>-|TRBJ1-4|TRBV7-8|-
TGTGCCAGCAGCGGGGGTCGTGGGGTTACTAATGAAAAACTGTTTTTT
CASSGGRGVTNEKLFF
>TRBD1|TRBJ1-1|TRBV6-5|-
TGTGCCAGCAGTTCCCTTTCCGGGACAGTCTCCACTGAAGCTTTCTTT
CASSSLSGTVSTEAFF
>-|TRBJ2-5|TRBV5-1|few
TGCGCCAGCAGCTTGGTGGGGCGGACCGATGAGACCCAGTACTTC
CASSLVGRTDETQYF
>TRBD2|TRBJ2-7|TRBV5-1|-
TGCGCCAGCAGCCGGGGACTAGCGGGGAGCTCCTACGAGCAGTACTTC
CASSRGLAGSSYEQYF
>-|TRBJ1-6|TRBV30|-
TGTGCCTGGAGTGAATACAGGGACCGCACCTATAATTCACCCCTCCACTTT
CAWSEYRDRTYNSPLHF
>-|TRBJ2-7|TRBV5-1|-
TGCGCCAGCAGCTTGCAGGGGACCTACGAGCAGTACTTC
CASSLQGTYEQYF
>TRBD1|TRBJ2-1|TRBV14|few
TGTGCCAGCAGCCAAGAAGCTCCCCGGGACAGGGTTTACAATGAGCAGTTCTTC
CASSQEAPRDRVYNEQFF
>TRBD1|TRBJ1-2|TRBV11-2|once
TGTGCCAGCAGCTTAGCAGGACAGGGAGCTAACTATGGCTACACCTTC
CASSLAGQGANYGYTF
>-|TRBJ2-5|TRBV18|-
TGTGCCAGCTCACCAGTTGGACTGGGAGAGACCCAGTACTTC
CASSPVGLGETQYF
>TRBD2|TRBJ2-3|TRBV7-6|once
TGTGCCAGCAGCTTAGGTTCGGTAATTAGCGGGGGGGCGAAAGATACGCAGTATTTT
CASSLGSVISGGAKDTQYF
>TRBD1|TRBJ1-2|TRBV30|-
TGTGCCTGGAGGGTACAGGGGGCGGATGGCTACACCTTC
CAWRVQGADGYTF
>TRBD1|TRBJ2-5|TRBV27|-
TGTGCCAGCAGTCAAGGGGGCTTAGAGACCCAGTACTTC
CASSQGGLETQYF
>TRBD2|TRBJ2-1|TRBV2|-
TGTGCCAGCAGTGAATGGAAGGTAGCGGGGGGGAGTGAGCAGTTCTTC
CASSEWKVAGGSEQFF
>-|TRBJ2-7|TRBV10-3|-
TGTGCCATATCGGGCCCAGGGGTCTACGAGCAGTACTTC
CAISGPGVYEQYF
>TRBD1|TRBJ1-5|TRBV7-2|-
TGTGCCAGCAGCCTCCGCGGACAGGGAGATCAGCCCCAGCATTTT
CASSLRGQGDQPQHF
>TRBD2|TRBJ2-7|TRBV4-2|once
TGTGCCAGCAGCCAACATCCCCCCACCGTGTCGCGGGGGGACCAATACGAGCAGTACTTC
CASSQHPPTVSRGDQYEQYF
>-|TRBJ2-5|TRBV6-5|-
TGTGCCAGCAGTTACAGGGCGACCCAGTACTTC
CASSYRATQYF
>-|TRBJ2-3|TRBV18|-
TGTGCCAGCTCACCACTTAGCGGACTCACAGATACGCAGTATTTT
CASSPLSGLTDTQYF
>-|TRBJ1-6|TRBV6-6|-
TGTGCCAGCAGTCAGGGGTATAATTTACCCCTCCACTTT
CASSQGYNLPLHF
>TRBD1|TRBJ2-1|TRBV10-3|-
TGTGCCATCAGCCGACAGGGGGCCAATGAGCAGTTCTTC
CAISRQGANEQFF
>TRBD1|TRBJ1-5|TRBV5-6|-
TGTGCCAGCAGCTTGGCAGGGGGCGCCGGGGATCAGCCCCAGCATTTT
CASSLAGGAGDQPQHF
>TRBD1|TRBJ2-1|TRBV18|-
TGTGCCAGCTCACCCAGGGGGCGCGAAAATGAGCAGTTCTTC
CASSPRGRENEQFF
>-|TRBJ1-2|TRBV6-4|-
TGTGCCAGCAGTGAGACAGCTAACTATGGCTACACCTTC
CASSETANYGYTF
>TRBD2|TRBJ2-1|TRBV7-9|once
TGTGCCAGCAGCCCTTTGACCGGGGGGGCTAATGAGCAGTTCTTC
CASSPLTGGANEQFF
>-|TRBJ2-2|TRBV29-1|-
TGCAGCGTTGAACAGTATCGTCGTACCGGGGAGCTGTTTTTT
CSVEQYRRTGELFF
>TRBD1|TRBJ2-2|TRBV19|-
TGTGCCAGTAGTATAGGGAACAGGGGCTCGAACACCGGGGAGCTGTTTTTT
CASSIGNRGSNTGELFF
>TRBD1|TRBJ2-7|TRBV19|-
TGTGCCAGTAGGGACAGGGGTTCCTACGAGCAGTACTTC
CASRDRGSYEQYF